This T cell receptor beta chain is drawn from a study of CD8+ T cells in alopecia areata. Investigators isolated RNA and reverse transcribed it into cDNA to act as the sequencing template. Sequencing was performed with immunoSEQ multiplex PCR; in TCRdb, only in-frame clones are kept and a portion is missing. The sample yields roughly 140,000 clones, about 51% seen once. J lost 0 bases, V lost 3 bases, and 4 bases had no gene match. CDR3 length: 14 amino acids. Germline lookup yields CDR1 GTSNPN and CDR2 SVGIG (reference sequence). Sequencing was performed on CD4+ T cells sorted from blood, taken at week 0. V is TRBV30 and J is TRBJ2-7, with 8 bases lining up with TRBD1. This clonotype was obtained from a human donor with alopecia areata. CDR3 region: CAWSRTGTSYEQYF. The CDR3 DNA sequence: TGTGCCTGGAGCCGGACAGGGACCTCCTACGAGCAGTACTTC. The variable domain in full, with the rest retrieved from reference TRBV30 and TRBJ2-7, is SQTIHQWPATLVQPVGSPLSLECTVEGTSNPNLYWYRQAAGRGLQLLFYSVGIGQISSEVPQNLSASRPQDRQFILSSKKLLLSDSGFYLCAWSRTGTSYEQYFGPGTRLTVT.